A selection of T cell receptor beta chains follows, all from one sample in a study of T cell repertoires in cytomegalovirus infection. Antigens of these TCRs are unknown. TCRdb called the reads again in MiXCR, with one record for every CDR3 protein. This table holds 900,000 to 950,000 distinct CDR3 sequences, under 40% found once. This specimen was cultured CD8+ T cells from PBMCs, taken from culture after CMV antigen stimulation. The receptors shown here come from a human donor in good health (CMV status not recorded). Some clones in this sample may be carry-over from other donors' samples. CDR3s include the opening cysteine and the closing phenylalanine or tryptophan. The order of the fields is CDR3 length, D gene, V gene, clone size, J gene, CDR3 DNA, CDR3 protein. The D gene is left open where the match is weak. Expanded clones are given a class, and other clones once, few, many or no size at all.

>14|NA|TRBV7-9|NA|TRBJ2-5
TGTGCCAGCTCATCAGCGGACTCCGAAAAGACCCAGTACTTC
CASSSADSEKTQYF
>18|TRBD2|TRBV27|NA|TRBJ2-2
TGTGCCAGCAGTTTTGGGGCCCTGGGGCGGGGGGTGTCCGGGGAGCTGTTTTTT
CASSFGALGRGVSGELFF
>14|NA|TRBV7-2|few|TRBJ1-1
TGTGCCAGCAGCTTAGACGTCTCAGGGGCTGAAGCTTTCTTT
CASSLDVSGAEAFF
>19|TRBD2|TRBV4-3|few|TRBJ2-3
TGCGCCAGCAGCCAAAATTCGGCGGGGGGGAGGAGTTTGACAGATACGCAGTATTTT
CASSQNSAGGRSLTDTQYF
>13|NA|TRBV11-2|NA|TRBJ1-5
TGTGCCAGCAGCCTAGGACAGTCCCAGCCCCAGCATTTT
CASSLGQSQPQHF
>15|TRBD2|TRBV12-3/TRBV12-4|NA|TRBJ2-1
TGTGCCAGCACAGCGGGGGGCCACGCCCACAATGAGCAGTTCTTC
CASTAGGHAHNEQFF
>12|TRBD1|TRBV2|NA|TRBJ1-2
TGTGCCAGCAGGACGGGACAGTATGGCTACACCTTC
CASRTGQYGYTF
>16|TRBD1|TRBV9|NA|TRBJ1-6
TGTGCCAGCAGCGATGGGACAGGGGAGCGGAATTCACCCCTCCACTTT
CASSDGTGERNSPLHF
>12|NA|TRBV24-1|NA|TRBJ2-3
TGTGCCACCAGTGAGCAGGGAGATACGCAGTATTTT
CATSEQGDTQYF
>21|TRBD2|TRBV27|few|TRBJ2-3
TGTGCCAGCAGTTTGGGGCGGCCTCCGGGACTAGCGGACCTAAGCACAGATACGCAGTATTTT
CASSLGRPPGLADLSTDTQYF
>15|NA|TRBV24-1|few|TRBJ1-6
TGTGCCACCAGTGAGCACTTCCCGGCGATCTGGCCCCTCCACTTT
CATSEHFPAIWPLHF
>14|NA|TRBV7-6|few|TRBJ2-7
TGTGCCAGCAGCTTATGGGCAGGGGGGAACGAGCAGTACTTC
CASSLWAGGNEQYF
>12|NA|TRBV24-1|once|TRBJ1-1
TGTGCCACCAGTGATCAGGGCACTGAAGCTTTCTTT
CATSDQGTEAFF
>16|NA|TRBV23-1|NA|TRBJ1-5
TGCGCCAGCAGTCAATCGCTGACTTTAAGCAATCAGCCCCAGCATTTT
CASSQSLTLSNQPQHF
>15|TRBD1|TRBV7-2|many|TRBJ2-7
TGTGCCAGCAGCTTCAGGGGGACAGGAGGTGACGAGCAGTACTTC
CASSFRGTGGDEQYF
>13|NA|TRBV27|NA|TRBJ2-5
TGTGCCACGGGGGCGGGGAGAGAAGAGACCCAGTACTTC
CATGAGREETQYF
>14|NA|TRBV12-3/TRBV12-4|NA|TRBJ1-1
TGTGCCAGCAGTCCCGGACGTTGGAACACTGAAGCTTTCTTT
CASSPGRWNTEAFF
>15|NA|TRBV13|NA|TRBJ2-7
TGTGCCAGCAGCTTAACTGGCAGGGCCTTCTACGAGCAGTACTTC
CASSLTGRAFYEQYF
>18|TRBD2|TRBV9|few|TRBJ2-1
TGTGCCAGCAGCGCTTACGGGACTAGCGGGGGGCGGTTCAATGAGCAGTTCTTC
CASSAYGTSGGRFNEQFF
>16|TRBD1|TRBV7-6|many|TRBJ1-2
TGTGCCAGCAGCTTAGGCCTACAGGGGGTGGACTATGGCTACACCTTC
CASSLGLQGVDYGYTF
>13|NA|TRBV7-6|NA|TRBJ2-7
TGTGCCAGCAGCCCCAAGGATTCCTACGAGCAGTACTTC
CASSPKDSYEQYF
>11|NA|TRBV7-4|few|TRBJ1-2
TGTGCCAGCCCCGTTACCGGTGGCTACACCTTC
CASPVTGGYTF
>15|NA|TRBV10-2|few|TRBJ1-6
TGCGCCAGCAGTGTGTCCGGGCCTCTTTCAGAACCCCTCCACTTT
CASSVSGPLSEPLHF
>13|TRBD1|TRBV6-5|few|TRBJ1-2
TGTGCCAGCACTGGAGGGGGCGGCTATGGCTACACCTTC
CASTGGGGYGYTF
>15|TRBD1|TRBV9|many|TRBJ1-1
TGTGCCAGCAGCGTAGCTACAGGGGAGGGCACTGAAGCTTTCTTT
CASSVATGEGTEAFF
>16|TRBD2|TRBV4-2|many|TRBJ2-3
TGTGCCAGCAGCCACACGACTAGCGGGGCAGCAGATACGCAGTATTTT
CASSHTTSGAADTQYF
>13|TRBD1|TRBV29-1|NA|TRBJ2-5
TGCAGCGTTCAGGGGGCCTTGGAAGAGACCCAGTACTTC
CSVQGALEETQYF
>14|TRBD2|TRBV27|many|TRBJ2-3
TGTGCCAGCAGCCCGTCGACTAGCGGGGATACGCAGTATTTT
CASSPSTSGDTQYF
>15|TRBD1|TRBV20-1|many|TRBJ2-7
TGCAGTGTCCCACTCCGGGACAGGGGGCTGGGGGAGCAGTACTTC
CSVPLRDRGLGEQYF
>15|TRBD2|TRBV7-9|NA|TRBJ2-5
TGTGCCAGCAGGGGCCTAGCGGGGGCCGGGGAGACCCAGTACTTC
CASRGLAGAGETQYF
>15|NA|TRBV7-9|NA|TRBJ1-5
TGTGCCAGCAGCGCCAAGGACCATAGCAATCAGCCCCAGCATTTT
CASSAKDHSNQPQHF
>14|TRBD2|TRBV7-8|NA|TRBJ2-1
TGTGCCAGCAGTCGGGCTAGCGGGGTATATGAGCAGTTCTTC
CASSRASGVYEQFF
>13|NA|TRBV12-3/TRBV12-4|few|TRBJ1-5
TGTGCCAGCAGTTGGACGGCTTCAGGGCCCCAGCATTTT
CASSWTASGPQHF
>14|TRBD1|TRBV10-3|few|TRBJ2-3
TGTGCCATCAGTAGGGGACAGGGAGAAGATACGCAGTATTTT
CAISRGQGEDTQYF
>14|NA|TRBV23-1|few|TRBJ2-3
TGTGCCTCAGAGACAGGATCTATCACAGATACGCAGTATTTT
CASETGSITDTQYF
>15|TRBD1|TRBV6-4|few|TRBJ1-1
TGTGCCAGCAGTGACTCTGCAGGGGGCAACACTGAAGCTTTCTTT
CASSDSAGGNTEAFF
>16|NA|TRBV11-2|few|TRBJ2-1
TGTGCCAGCAGCCTTTACCGACGGGGGAAACTCTCTGAGCAGTTCTTC
CASSLYRRGKLSEQFF
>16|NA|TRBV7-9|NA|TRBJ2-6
TGTGCCAGCAGCTCCGCAGGGTCGGTCGGGGCCAACGTCCTGACTTTC
CASSSAGSVGANVLTF
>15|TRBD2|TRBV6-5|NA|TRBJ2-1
TGTGCCAGCACCCCTTTTCCGGGACTAGCGGGGGAGCAGTTCTTC
CASTPFPGLAGEQFF
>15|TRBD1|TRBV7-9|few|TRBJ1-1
TGTGCCAGCAGCCCTAGTAGGGGGCTAGGAACTGAAGCTTTCTTT
CASSPSRGLGTEAFF
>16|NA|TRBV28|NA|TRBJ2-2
TGTGCCAGCAGACCCGACTATCTACAATACACCGGGGAGCTGTTTTTT
CASRPDYLQYTGELFF
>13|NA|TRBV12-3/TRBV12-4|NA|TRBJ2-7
TGTGTCAGCAGTCCGGGGAAGTCTTACGAGCAGTACTTC
CVSSPGKSYEQYF
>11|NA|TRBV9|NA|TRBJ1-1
TGTGCCAGCACCTCCAACATCGAAGCTTTCTTT
CASTSNIEAFF
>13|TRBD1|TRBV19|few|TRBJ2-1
TGTGCCAGTAGTTACAGGGGGGACAATGAGCAGTTCTTC
CASSYRGDNEQFF
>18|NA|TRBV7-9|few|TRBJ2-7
TGTGCCAGCAGCTTACCCACCTCCTGGGGATCCTCTTCTTACGAGCAGTACTTC
CASSLPTSWGSSSYEQYF
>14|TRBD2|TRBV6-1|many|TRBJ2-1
TGTGCCAGCAGAGGGGGACTAGCGGGGCGGGGGCAGTTCTTC
CASRGGLAGRGQFF
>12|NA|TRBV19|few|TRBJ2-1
TGTGCCAGTAGTATCGGTCCCAATGAGCAGTTCTTC
CASSIGPNEQFF
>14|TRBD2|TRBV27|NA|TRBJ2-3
TGTGCCAGCAGTCGGAAACTAGCGACAGATACGCAGTATTTT
CASSRKLATDTQYF
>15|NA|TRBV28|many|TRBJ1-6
TGTGCCAGCAGTTCGCTTGGCTCCTATAATTCACCCCTCCACTTT
CASSSLGSYNSPLHF
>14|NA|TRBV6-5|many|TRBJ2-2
TGTGCCAGCAGTTACCGGGCAGCTACCGGGGAGCTGTTTTTT
CASSYRAATGELFF
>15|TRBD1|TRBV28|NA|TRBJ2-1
TGTGCCAGCATTCGCAGCGGGACAGGGGGCTATGAGCAGTTCTTC
CASIRSGTGGYEQFF
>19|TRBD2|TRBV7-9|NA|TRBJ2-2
TGTGCCAGCAGCCCCCTTTTCGGGCTAGCGGATGCGAACACCGGGGAGCTGTTTTTT
CASSPLFGLADANTGELFF
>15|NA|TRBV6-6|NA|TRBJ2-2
TGTGCCAGCAGTTTGGGAGGGGGCGCCCCCGGGGAGCTGTTTTTT
CASSLGGGAPGELFF
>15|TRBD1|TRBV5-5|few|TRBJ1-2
TGTGCCAGCAGCTCGCCGGGACAGGAAATACTTGGCTACACCTTC
CASSSPGQEILGYTF
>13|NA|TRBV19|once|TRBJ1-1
TGTGCCAGTAGGGTGGGCAGTGGGTTTGAAGCTTTCTTT
CASRVGSGFEAFF
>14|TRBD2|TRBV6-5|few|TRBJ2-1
TGTGCCAGCACCGCGGGGGGGGTATACAATGAGCAGTTCTTC
CASTAGGVYNEQFF
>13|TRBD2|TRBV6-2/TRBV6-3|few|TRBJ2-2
TGTGCCAGCAGGGGAGGGATGACCGGGGAGCTGTTTTTT
CASRGGMTGELFF
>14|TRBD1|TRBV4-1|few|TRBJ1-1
TGCGCCAGCAGCCAAGGGGCAGGGGGCACTGAAGCTTTCTTT
CASSQGAGGTEAFF
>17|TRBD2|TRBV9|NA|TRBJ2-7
TGTGCCAGCAGCTTGCGTGGTAGCGGGGGGGCCGGATACGAGCAGTACTTC
CASSLRGSGGAGYEQYF